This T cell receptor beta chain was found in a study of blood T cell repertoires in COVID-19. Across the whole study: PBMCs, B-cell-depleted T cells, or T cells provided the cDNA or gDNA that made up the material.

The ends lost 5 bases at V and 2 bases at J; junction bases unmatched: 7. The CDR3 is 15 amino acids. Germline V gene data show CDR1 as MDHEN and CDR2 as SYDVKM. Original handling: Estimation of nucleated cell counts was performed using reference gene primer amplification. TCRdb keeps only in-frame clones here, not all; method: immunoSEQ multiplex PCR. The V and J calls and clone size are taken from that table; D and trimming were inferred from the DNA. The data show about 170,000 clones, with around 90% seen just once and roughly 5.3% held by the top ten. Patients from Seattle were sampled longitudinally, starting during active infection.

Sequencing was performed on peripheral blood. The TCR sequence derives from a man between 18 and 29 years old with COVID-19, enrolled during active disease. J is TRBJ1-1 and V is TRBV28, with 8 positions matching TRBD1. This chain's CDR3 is CASSMLDRVNTEAFF. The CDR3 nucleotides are TGTGCCAGCAGTATGCTGGACAGGGTTAACACTGAAGCTTTCTTT.